The entry that follows covers one TCR beta chain sequence. Its antigen specificity is not known. Nothing much larger sits one base from this clone, and base qualities are not available. TCRbeta CDR3 regions were amplified from genomic DNA by means of the immunoSEQ Assay, a bias-controlled multiplex PCR. The original methods were these. The number of nucleated cells in each sample was estimated by amplification of reference gene primers within the assay. To quantify the absolute abundance of each unique TCRbeta CDR3 rearrangement, sequence reads were collapsed and filtered. For each sample, productive Simpson clonality was calculated by taking the square root of Simpson's diversity index across productive rearrangements. The table comes from immuneACCESS by way of TCRdb, which keeps in-frame sequences with V and J called. Part of the clones is missing from these tables; in studies checked, under half for an unresolved V gene and the rest for unknown reasons. The V and J calls and the clone size are those of that table, but D and trimming were determined from the DNA. This sample is represented by fewer than 350,000 clones; 88% of them were singletons. Under 2.5% of the sample is taken by the ten largest.

This specimen comes from a study of blood T cell repertoires in COVID-19 (dated by TCRdb to 2019 to 2021). About the investigation overall: Recovered participants in ImmuneRACE Cohort 3 were defined as having two consecutive negative NP/OP PCR tests, clearance from a healthcare professional, or resolution of symptoms. Where HLA class I and class II types were available, the types were taken from metadata supplied by the sample provider, not from assay-based typing. The samples were drawn from the first 160 participants of the ongoing ImmuneRACE study and from more than 1,000 subjects provided by 6 global collaborators. Subjects who had been exposed to COVID-19, were actively infected with it, or had recovered from it provided the deeply sampled blood TCRbeta repertoires that made up the dataset. The repertoires were released in a freely available public database intended as a resource for research on the immune response to SARS-CoV-2. The material from the prospective study consisted of cDNA or gDNA derived from T cells, B-cell-depleted T cells, or PBMCs. Nearly every sample came with metadata listing a de-identified subject ID, COVID-19 status, age in years and sex. Collaborator samples came from the United States, Italy and Spain and covered acute and convalescent phases of COVID-19. Study-level results and caveats: The quantity of clinical and demographic metadata differed by source and by participant and was supplied without curation.

From the cysteine up to the phenylalanine, the CDR3 has a length of 15 residues. CDR3 DNA is the only sequence kept; it has 45 bases, read in frame from the first base. V is shortened by 0 bases, J by 6 bases, and the region joining them spans 15 bases. CDR1 and CDR2 are read off the germline V gene (reference sequence) as SEHNR and FQNEAQ. Participants in the prospective study were aged 18 to 89 years, lived in some 24 United States geographic areas, and enrolled through a virtual design. Cohort assignment in the prospective study relied on participant-reported clinical history from a screening survey and a study questionnaire. Each participant in the prospective study had whole blood, serum and a nasopharyngeal or oropharyngeal swab collected by mobile phlebotomists. Prospective study participants could optionally give additional blood draws and questionnaires over an approximately two-month period. Blood samples from the prospective study were shipped frozen or at room temperature prior to DNA extraction.

Sample: PBMCs or T cells enriched from blood (not recorded which). The rearrangement joined TRBV7-9 to TRBJ2-7; matching of 5 bases hints at TRBD1 as the D gene. The TCR originated in a woman aged 60-75 years in a cohort exposed to, infected with or recovered from COVID-19 (not recorded which). The CDR3 protein sequence reads: CASSLAGPTGGEQYF. The DNA is as follows: TGTGCCAGCAGCTTAGCGGGGCCCACCGGCGGCGAGCAGTACTTC.